This T cell receptor beta chain was observed in a study of control samples from healthy donors and cancer patients. Details on this clone: The junction departs from the called germline gene at one end, perhaps through a read error.

The table came from immunoSEQ multiplex PCR; TCRdb's copy has only in-frame clones and leaves some out. The data show over 100,000 clones, 90% seen once. This CDR3 contains 14 residues. From germline, CDR1 is MNHNS and CDR2 SASEGT. The sequence was collected from a human donor in good health. The donor label of this sample is uncertain. The gene calls are TRBV6-1 and TRBJ2-2; D gene unclear. The source material was blood. For the CDR3, the DNA is TGTGCCAGCTGTGACCGTTCCTACACCGGGGAGCTGTTTTTT. It yields the protein CASCDRSYTGELFF.